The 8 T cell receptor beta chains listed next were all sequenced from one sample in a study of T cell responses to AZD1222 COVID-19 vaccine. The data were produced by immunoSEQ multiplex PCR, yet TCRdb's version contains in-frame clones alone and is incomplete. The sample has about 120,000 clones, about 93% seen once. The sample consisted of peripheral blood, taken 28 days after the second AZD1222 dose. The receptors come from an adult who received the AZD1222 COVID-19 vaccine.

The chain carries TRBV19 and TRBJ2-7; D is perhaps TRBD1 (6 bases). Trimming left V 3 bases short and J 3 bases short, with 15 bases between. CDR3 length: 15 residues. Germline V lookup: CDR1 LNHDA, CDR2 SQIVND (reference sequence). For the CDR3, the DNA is TGTGCCAGTAGTATCACCCGGGACATATACTACGAGCAGTACTTC. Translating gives CASSITRDIYYEQYF.

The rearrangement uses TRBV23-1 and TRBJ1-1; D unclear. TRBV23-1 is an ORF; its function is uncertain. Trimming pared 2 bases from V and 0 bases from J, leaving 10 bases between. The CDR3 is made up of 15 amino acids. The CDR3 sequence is CASSQSGSLNTEAFF. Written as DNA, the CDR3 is TGCGCCAGCAGTCAAAGTGGGAGCTTGAACACTGAAGCTTTCTTT.

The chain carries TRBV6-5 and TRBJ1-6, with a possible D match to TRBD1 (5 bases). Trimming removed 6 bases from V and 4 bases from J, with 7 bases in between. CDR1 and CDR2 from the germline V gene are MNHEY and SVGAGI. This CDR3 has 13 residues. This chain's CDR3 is CASRQEYNSPLHF. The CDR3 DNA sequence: TGTGCCAGCAGACAGGAATATAATTCACCCCTCCACTTT.

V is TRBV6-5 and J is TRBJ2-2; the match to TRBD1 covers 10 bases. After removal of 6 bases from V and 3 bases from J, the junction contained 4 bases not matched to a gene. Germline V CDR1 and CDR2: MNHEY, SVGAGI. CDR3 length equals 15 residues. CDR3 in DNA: TGTGCCAGCAGGACAGGGGGCGCGGACACCGGGGAGCTGTTTTTT. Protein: CASRTGGADTGELFF.

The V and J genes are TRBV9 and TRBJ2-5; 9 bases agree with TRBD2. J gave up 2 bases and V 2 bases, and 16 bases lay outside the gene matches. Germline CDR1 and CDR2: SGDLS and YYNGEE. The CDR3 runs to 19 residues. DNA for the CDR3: TGTGCCAGCAGCGTCGCGGGGGGGGCGAGACCGGGCGAACAAGAGACCCAGTACTTC. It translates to CASSVAGGARPGEQETQYF.

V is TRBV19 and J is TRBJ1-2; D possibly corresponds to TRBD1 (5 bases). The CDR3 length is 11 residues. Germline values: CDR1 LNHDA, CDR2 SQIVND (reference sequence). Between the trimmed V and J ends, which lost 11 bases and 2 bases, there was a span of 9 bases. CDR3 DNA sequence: TGTGCCCCCAAGGGGAACTATGGCTACACCTTC. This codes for CAPKGNYGYTF.

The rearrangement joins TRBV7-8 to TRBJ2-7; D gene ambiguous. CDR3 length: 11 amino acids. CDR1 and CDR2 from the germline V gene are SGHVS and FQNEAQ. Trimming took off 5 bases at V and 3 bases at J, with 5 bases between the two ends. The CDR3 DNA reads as TGTGCCAGCAGCCTCGACTACGAGCAGTACTTC. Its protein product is CASSLDYEQYF.

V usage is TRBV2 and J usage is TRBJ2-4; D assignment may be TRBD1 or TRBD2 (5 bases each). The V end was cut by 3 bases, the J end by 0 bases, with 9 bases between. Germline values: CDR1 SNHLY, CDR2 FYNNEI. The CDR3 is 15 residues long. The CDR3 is CASSDPGGAKNIQYF. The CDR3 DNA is TGTGCCAGCAGTGATCCTGGGGGAGCCAAAAACATTCAGTACTTC.